One and the same sample provided the 21 T cell receptor beta chains below, sequenced in a study of blood T cell repertoires in COVID-19. Method: immunoSEQ multiplex PCR; TCRdb's copy keeps in-frame clones and lacks some. This sample yields roughly 190,000 clones, of which around 83% are seen a single time; around 6.3% belongs to the top ten. The sequencing sample was made of peripheral blood. The receptors shown here come from a woman in her thirties or forties with acute or convalescent COVID-19.

The chain combines TRBV6-4 with TRBJ2-1, with 11 bases matching TRBD2. The J segment lost 5 bases and the V segment lost 2 bases, leaving 2 bases of the junction unmatched. Per germline, CDR1 MRHNA and CDR2 SNTAGT. The CDR3 spans 15 residues. The CDR3 loop reads CASSDLTSGNNEQFF. DNA for the CDR3: TGTGCCAGCAGTGACCTGACTAGCGGGAACAATGAGCAGTTCTTC.

The chain couples TRBV14 to TRBJ2-1; 16 bases agree with TRBD2. Germline CDR1 is SGHDN and CDR2 is FVKESK. The CDR3 spans 17 residues. Trimming took 3 bases from V and 9 from J; bases not matched to a gene: 8. CDR3 in amino acids: CASSHPGTSGGASEQFF. In nucleotides, the CDR3 is TGTGCCAGCAGCCATCCCGGGACTAGCGGGGGGGCCAGTGAGCAGTTCTTC. Using reference TRBV14 and TRBJ2-1 for the parts outside the CDR3, the full variable domain is EAGVTQFPSHSVIEKGQTVTLRCDPISGHDNLYWYRRVMGKEIKFLLHFVKESKQDESGMPNNRFLAERTGGTYSTLKVQPAELEDSGVYFCASSHPGTSGGASEQFFGPGTRLTVL.

The chain couples TRBV24-1 to TRBJ2-1; the D gene is possibly TRBD1 (6 bases). This CDR3 spans 13 amino acids. V was pared by 6 bases and J by 8 bases, with 13 bases between. Germline V gene lookup returns CDR1 KGHDR and CDR2 SFDVKD. The CDR3 region has the DNA TGTGCCACCAGTAAGGGAAACAGGGATGAGCAGTTCTTC. Residues: CATSKGNRDEQFF.

The chain recombines TRBV7-9 with TRBJ1-1; D is perhaps TRBD1 (6 bases). In germline, CDR1 is SEHNR, CDR2 FQNEAQ (reference sequence). The V end was cut by 4 bases, the J end by 5 bases, with 14 bases between. CDR3 length: 14 amino acids. This CDR3 reads CASSYWDTRTEAFF. DNA of the CDR3: TGTGCCAGCAGCTACTGGGACACCCGGACTGAAGCTTTCTTT.

Details on this clone: Other DNA sequences in this specimen translate into the identical CDR3. CDR3 region: CASSQDSTNEKLFF. CDR3 in DNA: TGCGCCAGCAGCCAAGACAGTACTAATGAAAAACTGTTTTTT. The chain combines TRBV5-1 with TRBJ1-4; perhaps TRBD1 as D (5 bases). Trimming removed 4 bases from V and 2 bases from J, with 9 bases in between. CDR1 SGHRS and CDR2 YFSETQ come from the germline V gene. CDR3 size: 14 residues. Full variable domain (missing parts from reference TRBV5-1 and TRBJ1-4): KAGVTQTPRYLIKTRGQQVTLSCSPISGHRSVSWYQQTPGQGLQFLFEYFSETQRNKGNFPGRFSGRQFSNSRSEMNVSTLELGDSALYLCASSQDSTNEKLFFGSGTQLSVL.

The chain joins TRBV27 to TRBJ1-2, with TRBD1 as a possible D gene (6 bases). V was clipped by 4 bases and J by 4 bases, with 25 bases between them. This CDR3 comprises 18 residues. Germline V lookup: CDR1 MNHEY, CDR2 SMNVEV (reference sequence). CDR3 region: CASSSNPPLTGIFYGYTF. In DNA form, the CDR3 reads TGTGCCAGCAGTTCGAACCCCCCCCTGACAGGAATATTCTATGGCTACACCTTC.

This clone was seen a single time. The gene calls are TRBV30 and TRBJ1-6; no clear D. Trimming took 0 bases from V and 5 from J, leaving 5 bases between them. Germline CDR1 is GTSNPN and CDR2 is SVGIG (reference sequence). The CDR3 consists of 13 residues. The chain's CDR3 is CAWSVPNNSPLHF. The CDR3 DNA is TGTGCCTGGAGTGTCCCAAATAATTCACCCCTCCACTTT. The full variable domain, with the rest looked up from reference TRBV30 and TRBJ1-6, is SQTIHQWPATLVQPVGSPLSLECTVEGTSNPNLYWYRQAAGRGLQLLFYSVGIGQISSEVPQNLSASRPQDRQFILSSKKLLLSDSGFYLCAWSVPNNSPLHFGNGTRLTVT.

The rearrangement uses TRBV5-6 and TRBJ2-7; the D gene is possibly TRBD2 (6 bases). Germline V gene data show CDR1 as SGHDT and CDR2 as YYEEEE. V was pared by 4 bases and J by 6 bases, with 23 bases between. The CDR3 has 16 amino acids. CDR3 in DNA: TGTGCCAGCAGCCCACGGTGGGGGGTCTCGGTCCTCGAGCAGTACTTC. Its protein product is CASSPRWGVSVLEQYF.

The rearrangement links TRBV28 to TRBJ2-5; 9 nucleotides line up with TRBD1. V was pared by 8 bases and J by 0 bases, with 13 bases of the junction left unmatched. The germline CDR1 and CDR2 sequences are MDHEN and SYDVKM. This CDR3 is built from 17 residues. The CDR3 DNA reads as TGTGCCAGCCAGGGACAGGGAACCCAGAGGTACCAAGAGACCCAGTACTTC. Protein product: CASQGQGTQRYQETQYF.

The CDR3: CASSVSGVNSPLHF. The CDR3 nucleotides read TGTGCCAGCAGCGTATCCGGGGTTAATTCACCCCTCCACTTT. The genes are TRBV9 and TRBJ1-6; D call uncertain. This CDR3 is 14 amino acids long. Trimming shortened V by 1 base and J by 6 bases, and 8 bases separated the two germline ends. Germline CDR1 SGDLS, CDR2 YYNGEE.

The table lists this clone with a count of one. V and J are TRBV4-1 and TRBJ2-7; 8 bases are a match to TRBD1. The CDR3 extends over 15 amino acids. CDR1 MGHRA and CDR2 YSYEKL come from the germline V gene. The V segment lost 3 bases and the J segment 0 bases; nucleotides outside the gene matches: 4. The CDR3 region is CASSHRQGSSYEQYF. The CDR3, as DNA: TGCGCCAGCAGCCACAGACAGGGGAGCTCCTACGAGCAGTACTTC.

This clone came up a few times. For the CDR3, the DNA is TGCGCCAGCAGCCACGGACTAGCGGGAGAGACCCAGTACTTC. Its protein is CASSHGLAGETQYF. The V call is TRBV4-1, the J call TRBJ2-5; 11 bases are a match to TRBD2. Losses at the gene ends were 3 bases for V and 4 bases for J; bases not matched to a gene: 1. CDR1 MGHRA and CDR2 YSYEKL come from the germline V gene. The CDR3 consists of 14 residues.

The chain carries TRBV30 and TRBJ2-2; 8 bases are shared with TRBD1. Germline V gives CDR1 GTSNPN, CDR2 SVGIG (reference sequence). V shed 8 bases and J 1 base; nucleotides not matched to a gene: 9. The CDR3 is 15 amino acids. The CDR3: CAGNGGTGNTGELFF. As DNA, the CDR3 is TGTGCCGGAAACGGCGGGACAGGGAACACCGGGGAGCTGTTTTTT.

The V and J genes are TRBV15 and TRBJ2-5; 9 nucleotides align to TRBD1. This CDR3 has 18 residues. The germline gives CDR1 LNHNV, CDR2 YYDKDF (reference sequence). V trimming: 0 bases; J trimming: 2 bases; junction bases outside the gene matches: 10. The CDR3 loop is CATSRDMSGQGIQETQYF. The CDR3 DNA reads as TGTGCCACCAGCAGAGATATGTCGGGACAGGGAATACAAGAGACCCAGTACTTC.

This clone occurred once. This chain connects TRBV7-6 to TRBJ2-5, with no clear D. V lost 1 base and J lost 2, with 5 bases in between. CDR3 size: 13 residues. CDR1 is SGHVS, CDR2 FNYEAQ, per germline. The CDR3 protein is CASSLGSQETQYF. In DNA, the CDR3 is TGTGCCAGCAGCTTAGGGAGTCAAGAGACCCAGTACTTC.

This clone occurred a few times. V is TRBV27 and J is TRBJ2-1, with D perhaps matching TRBD2 (5 bases). Trimming removed 3 bases from V and 5 bases from J, with 14 bases in between. Germline lookup yields CDR1 MNHEY and CDR2 SMNVEV (reference sequence). The CDR3 contains 15 residues. This CDR3 reads CASSFGSGVDNEQFF. CDR3 nucleotide sequence: TGTGCCAGCAGTTTTGGCAGCGGAGTTGACAATGAGCAGTTCTTC.

V gene TRBV6-5 combines with J gene TRBJ1-1; TRBD1 aligns across 9 bases. Losses at the gene ends were 2 bases for V and 4 bases for J; bases not matched to a gene: 5. Germline V gene sequence: CDR1 MNHEY, CDR2 SVGAGI. This CDR3 is 15 amino acids long. The CDR3 nucleotides are TGTGCCAGCAGTTACCCGGGACAGGGTGGCACTGAAGCTTTCTTT. It translates to CASSYPGQGGTEAFF.

The table lists this clone with a count of one. CDR3 in amino acids: CASRLAHSSYEQYF. CDR3 DNA: TGTGCCAGTAGACTAGCGCACAGCTCCTACGAGCAGTACTTC. V is TRBV19 and J is TRBJ2-7; 7 bases align to TRBD2. The CDR3 spans 14 residues. CDR1 is LNHDA and CDR2 is SQIVND in the germline V gene (reference sequence). J lost 0 bases, V lost 6 bases, and 5 bases had no gene match.

The chain uses TRBV7-3 and TRBJ1-6; 9 bases align to TRBD1. The germline V gene has CDR1 SGHTA and CDR2 FQGTGA. The CDR3 is made up of 16 amino acids. V shed 5 bases, J shed 7 bases, and the junction held 9 bases outside the gene matches. CDR3 sequence reads: CASSADRGSENSPLHF. The CDR3 bases are TGTGCCAGCAGCGCGGACAGGGGATCCGAGAATTCACCCCTCCACTTT.

The gene calls are TRBV27 and TRBJ2-7; weak D call: TRBD1 (7 bases). Trimming removed 2 bases at V and 4 bases at J, with 18 bases between. This CDR3 has 16 amino acids. Germline-derived CDR1 and CDR2 are MNHEY and SMNVEV (reference sequence). Written as DNA, the CDR3 is TGTGCCAGCAGTTTAAAGGCATCAGGGGGGATGTACGAGCAGTACTTC. Translating gives CASSLKASGGMYEQYF.

This chain links TRBV5-1 with TRBJ2-3; maybe TRBD2 (6 bases). This CDR3 is 15 amino acids long. V lost 5 bases and J lost 6, with 19 bases in between. Germline V gene lookup returns CDR1 SGHRS and CDR2 YFSETQ. The CDR3 coding sequence is TGCGCCAGCAGGGAGGGACTCTCCATTGATGATACGCAGTATTTT. Its translation: CASREGLSIDDTQYF.